The sequence of this T cell receptor beta chain was determined in a study of T cells expressing NK-cell markers (dated by TCRdb to 2018 to 2021). Regarding the research as a whole: Three sorted T-cell subsets (CD3+CD56+NKG2C+, CD3+CD56+NKG2C- and CD3+CD56-NKG2C+) from 8 or 9 donors had their TCR beta-chain repertoires profiled. The study sequenced eight donors, all healthy volunteers chosen at random: three men and five women. The libraries were sequenced on Illumina HiSeq 2000/2500, MiSeq or NextSeq, producing 2 x 150 bp reads. Seven of the eight sequenced donors were HCMV-seropositive and one was HCMV-seronegative. General study outcomes and caveats: For about 6 donors, the dominant CD3+CD56+NKG2C+ clonotypes were among the top 10 CD8+ clonotypes and accounted for roughly 1.0-8% of CD8+ T cells. Those dominant clonotypes were again the most abundant among CD3+CD56-NKG2C+ cells in a handful of donors, at about 25-65%. Whether the expanded NKG2C-expressing T cell clones were specific for HCMV antigens was left unclear.

With respect to this clonotype: Its antigen target is currently unknown.

HCMV serostatus was determined by detecting HCMV-specific IgG in serum with a commercial ELISA kit. Ficoll density gradient centrifugation was used to isolate peripheral blood mononuclear cells from blood. According to the germline V gene, CDR1 reads SGHAT and CDR2 reads FQNNGV. The CDR3 contains 14 residues, cysteine and phenylalanine counted. Only the protein sequence is given. Sequencing was carried out with an Illumina HiSeq 2000. 5'RACE template switching, by which a universal primer site and unique molecular identifiers were added, was used to make TCR beta cDNA libraries. Synthesis of cDNA was primed from the TCR beta constant segment and was followed by two consecutive PCR amplification steps. Per the authors' processing: MIGEC handled demultiplexing of the reads and grouping by UMI, while MiTCR was used to assemble and quantify clonotypes. To exclude erroneous sequences, only TCR cDNA sequences supported by at least two reads were retained. The tcR package was used for downstream repertoire analysis, with clonotypes matched between fractions based on CDR3 nucleotide sequence plus V segment. VDJmatch was used to annotate antigen specificity against VDJdb, with one amino acid substitution in CDR3 permitted. After the reads were reprocessed by TCRdb, one entry was made per CDR3 protein sequence, with no DNA. The V and J calls follow TCRdb's processing rather than the paper's. This specimen's table enumerates 250,000 or so distinct CDR3 sequences. 4% to 5% of the sample goes to the ten largest clones.

This clonotype was obtained from a woman aged 18-69 years in good health. In this chain, TRBV11-2 is recombined with TRBJ1-6; there is no DNA to check the TCRdb D call of TRBD1. The sample consisted of blood T cells: a sorted CD56 or NKG2C T cell subset, CD4+ or CD8+ T cells, or bulk PBMC T cells (not recorded which). The CDR3 has the sequence CASSLHRGNSPLHF.